These 5 T cell receptor beta chains came from one sample sequenced in a study of control samples from healthy donors and cancer patients. Sequencing was performed with immunoSEQ multiplex PCR; in TCRdb, only in-frame clones are kept and a portion is missing. The profile shows 45,000 to 60,000 clones, about 95% of them singletons. The sequenced sample consisted of blood. Source of these receptors: a young man in good health.

V usage is TRBV24-1 and J usage is TRBJ2-2; tentative D call: TRBD2 (5 bases). CDR3 length: 16 residues. With 4 bases removed from V and 1 base from J, the gap between germline ends came to 12 bases. CDR1 is KGHDR and CDR2 is SFDVKD in the germline V gene. The CDR3: CATSDHSGKNTGELFF. Here the CDR3 DNA reads TGTGCCACCAGTGACCACAGCGGCAAGAACACCGGGGAGCTGTTTTTT.

The V and J genes are TRBV5-6 and TRBJ2-3; 10 bases match TRBD2. CDR3 size: 16 residues. V was clipped by 4 bases and J by 1 base; unmatched bases: 6. The germline V gene has CDR1 SGHDT and CDR2 YYEEEE. As DNA, the CDR3 is TGTGCCAGCAGCCTCCCAGCGGGAGGGGGCACAGATACGCAGTATTTT. It is translated as CASSLPAGGGTDTQYF.

The chain carries TRBV3-1 (or the pseudogene TRBV3-2) and TRBJ2-1; D perhaps matches TRBD2 (5 bases). The CDR3 is 17 amino acids. V was trimmed by 4 bases and J by 5 bases, leaving 21 bases between them. Per the germline V gene, CDR1 is LGHDT and CDR2 is YNNKEL (reference sequence). DNA of the CDR3: TGTGCCAGCAGCCCTCGCTCGTCGCCTCGGGGAAACAATGAGCAGTTCTTC. Its translation is CASSPRSSPRGNNEQFF.

The chain carries TRBV30 and TRBJ2-7; TRBD1 might be the D (6 bases). With 5 bases removed from V and 5 bases from J, the gap between germline ends came to 13 bases. Germline CDR1 reads GTSNPN; CDR2 reads SVGIG (reference sequence). This CDR3 spans 12 amino acids. CDR3 residues: CAWSGDPNEQYF. CDR3 nucleotide sequence: TGTGCCTGGTCAGGGGACCCCAACGAGCAGTACTTC.

V is TRBV10-3 and J is TRBJ2-1; 8 bases fit TRBD1. The CDR3 has 14 amino acids. Germline CDR1 ENHRY, CDR2 SYGVKD. V trimming: 9 bases; J trimming: 9 bases; junction bases outside the gene matches: 13. In nucleotides, the CDR3 is TGTGCCATAGCCCTTGGACAGGGTCTCCTTGAGCAGTTCTTC. Protein product: CAIALGQGLLEQFF.